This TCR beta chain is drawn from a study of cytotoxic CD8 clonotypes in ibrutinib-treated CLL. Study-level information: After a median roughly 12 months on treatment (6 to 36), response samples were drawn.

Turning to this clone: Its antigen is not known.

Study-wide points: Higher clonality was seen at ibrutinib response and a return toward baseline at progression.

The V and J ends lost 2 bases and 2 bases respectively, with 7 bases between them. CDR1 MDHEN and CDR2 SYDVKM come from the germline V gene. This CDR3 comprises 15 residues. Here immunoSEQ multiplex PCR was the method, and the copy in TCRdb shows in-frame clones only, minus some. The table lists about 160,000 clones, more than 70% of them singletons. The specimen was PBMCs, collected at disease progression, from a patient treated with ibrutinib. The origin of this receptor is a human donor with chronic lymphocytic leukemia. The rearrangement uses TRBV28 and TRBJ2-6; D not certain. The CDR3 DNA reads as TGTGCCAGCAGTTTAAGGCGGCCTGGGGCCAACGTCCTGACTTTC. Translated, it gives CASSLRRPGANVLTF.